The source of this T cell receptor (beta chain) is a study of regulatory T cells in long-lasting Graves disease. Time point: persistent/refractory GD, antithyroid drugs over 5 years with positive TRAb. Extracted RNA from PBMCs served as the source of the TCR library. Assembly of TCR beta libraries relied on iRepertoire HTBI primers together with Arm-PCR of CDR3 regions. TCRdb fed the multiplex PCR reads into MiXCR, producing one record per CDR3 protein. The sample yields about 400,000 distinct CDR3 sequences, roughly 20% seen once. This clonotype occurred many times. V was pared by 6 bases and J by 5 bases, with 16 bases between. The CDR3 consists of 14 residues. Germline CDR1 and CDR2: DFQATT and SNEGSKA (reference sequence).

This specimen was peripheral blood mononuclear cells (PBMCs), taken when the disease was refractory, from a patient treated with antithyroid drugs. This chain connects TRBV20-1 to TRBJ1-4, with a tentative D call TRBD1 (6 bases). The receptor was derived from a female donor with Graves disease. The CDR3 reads CSAQRGSGNEKLFF. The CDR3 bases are TGCAGTGCCCAAAGGGGGAGTGGCAATGAAAAACTGTTTTTT.